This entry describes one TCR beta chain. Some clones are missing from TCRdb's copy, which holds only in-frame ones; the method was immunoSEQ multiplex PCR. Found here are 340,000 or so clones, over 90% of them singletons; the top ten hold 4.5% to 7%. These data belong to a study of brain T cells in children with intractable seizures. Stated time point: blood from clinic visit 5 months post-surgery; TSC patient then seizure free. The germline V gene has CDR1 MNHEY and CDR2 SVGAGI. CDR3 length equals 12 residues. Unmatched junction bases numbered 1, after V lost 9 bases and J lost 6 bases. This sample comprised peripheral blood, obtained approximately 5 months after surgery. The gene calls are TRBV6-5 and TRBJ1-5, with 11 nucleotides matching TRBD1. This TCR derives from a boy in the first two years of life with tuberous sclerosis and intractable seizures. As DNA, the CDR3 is TGTGCCAGTGGGACAGGGGGTCAGCCCCAGCATTTT. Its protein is CASGTGGQPQHF.